A single sample is the source of the 21 T cell receptor beta chains below, sequenced in a study of identical twins. Each CDR3 protein is one row after TCRdb ran MiXCR on the 5' RACE reads. The sample comprises some 320,000 distinct CDR3 sequences, roughly an eighth of which are singletons, and just over 7% rests with the top ten. This sample was also put to use in a study of yellow fever vaccine responses in identical twins.

The source material was CD8+ T cells sorted from blood. All receptors derive from a woman aged 18-29 years in good health.

In this sample, this clonotype turned up a few times. The chain uses TRBV24-1 and TRBJ2-2, with TRBD1 identical over 7 bases. In germline, CDR1 is KGHDR, CDR2 SFDVKD. The CDR3 runs 13 residues. V lost 10 bases and J lost 4; bases outside the gene matches: 5. Written as DNA, the CDR3 is TGTGCCACAAAGACAGGGAGCACCGGGGAGCTGTTTTTT. Protein product: CATKTGSTGELFF.

This clonotype was counted between two and nine times. The J gene is TRBJ2-1, the V gene TRBV27, with 7 bases aligning to TRBD2. Germline CDR1 reads MNHEY; CDR2 reads SMNVEV (reference sequence). Trimming at V came to 5 bases and at J to 0 bases, leaving 10 bases not matched to a gene. The CDR3 runs 17 residues. This CDR3 is CASSLELAASSYNEQFF. The CDR3 DNA reads TGTGCCAGCAGTCTGGAGCTAGCGGCGTCCTCCTACAATGAGCAGTTCTTC.

This clonotype was seen a handful of times. The chain employs TRBV7-8 and TRBJ2-3; 7 bases match TRBD2. Germline V gene lookup returns CDR1 SGHVS and CDR2 FQNEAQ. This CDR3 contains 17 residues. V was pared by 3 bases and J by 4 bases, with 13 bases of the junction left unmatched. CDR3 DNA sequence: TGTGCCAGCAGCTTGGGGGGGGAGTCCCTTCCGCCAGATACGCAGTATTTT. Amino acid sequence: CASSLGGESLPPDTQYF.

This rearrangement joins TRBV7-9 to TRBJ2-2, with D perhaps matching TRBD2 (6 bases). The V gene lost 4 bases and the J gene lost 5 bases, with 14 bases spanning the gap. The germline V gene encodes CDR1 SEHNR and CDR2 FQNEAQ (reference sequence). CDR3 length: 15 amino acids. The CDR3 DNA reads as TGTGCCAGCAGCTCATCGGGAGAAGGGACCGGGGAGCTGTTTTTT. Protein product: CASSSSGEGTGELFF.

This clonotype was picked up many times. The genes are TRBV14 and TRBJ2-3, with D unresolved. Per germline, CDR1 SGHDN and CDR2 FVKESK. There are 13 residues in the CDR3. V lost 1 base, J lost 5 bases, and 7 bases lay in between. The CDR3 bases are TGTGCCAGCAGCCAAGGTGGAAAAGATACGCAGTATTTT. Amino acid sequence: CASSQGGKDTQYF.

The CDR3 loop reads CASSSPGQGAPNTGELFF. CDR3 DNA: TGTGCCAGCAGCTCTCCGGGACAGGGGGCGCCGAACACCGGGGAGCTGTTTTTT. The V gene is TRBV11-1, the J gene TRBJ2-2; TRBD1 matches 12 bases. CDR1 SGHAT and CDR2 FQDESV come from the germline V gene (reference sequence). J gave up 0 bases and V 4 bases, and 6 bases lay outside the gene matches. CDR3 size: 18 residues.

This clonotype was picked up a small number of times. The gene calls are TRBV2 and TRBJ1-1; possibly TRBD1 for D (5 bases). V was trimmed by 6 bases and J by 6 bases, leaving 20 bases between them. Germline values: CDR1 SNHLY, CDR2 FYNNEI. CDR3 size: 15 residues. This CDR3 reads CASRGPGGEWAEAFF. In DNA, the CDR3 is TGTGCCAGCAGGGGGCCCGGGGGGGAATGGGCTGAAGCTTTCTTT.

This clonotype has a count of ten or more. The V and J genes are TRBV5-1 and TRBJ1-6; D not resolved. This CDR3 spans 15 amino acids. Germline V gene lookup returns CDR1 SGHRS and CDR2 YFSETQ. V shed 2 bases and J shed 8 bases, with 14 bases lying between them. In DNA form, the CDR3 reads TGCGCCAGCAGCTTCAGGCGTACCGGGTATTCACCCCTCCACTTT. It is translated as CASSFRRTGYSPLHF.

This clonotype was recorded a few times. In DNA, the CDR3 is TGCGCCAGCAGCCACCTCGGGGGGGCGAGCACAGATACGCAGTATTTT. Protein: CASSHLGGASTDTQYF. The V and J genes are TRBV4-1 and TRBJ2-3; the match to TRBD2 covers 8 bases. Trimming took 3 bases from V and 0 from J; bases not matched to a gene: 5. Germline V gene sequence: CDR1 MGHRA, CDR2 YSYEKL. The CDR3 extends over 16 amino acids.

The V and J genes are TRBV7-9 and TRBJ2-7; 7 bases map to TRBD2. The CDR3 is 12 residues long. The V gene's germline CDR1 is SEHNR and CDR2 FQNEAQ (reference sequence). V lost 8 bases and J lost 6; bases outside the gene matches: 7. The chain's CDR3 is CASLGRESEQYF. CDR3 in DNA: TGTGCCAGCCTAGGGAGGGAATCCGAGCAGTACTTC.

This clonotype was counted many times. J is TRBJ2-5 and V is TRBV28; D perhaps matches TRBD2 (5 bases). The germline V and J ends were trimmed by 3 bases and 2 bases, with 7 bases remaining between them. The CDR3 consists of 13 residues. CDR1 and CDR2 from the germline V gene are MDHEN and SYDVKM. CDR3 in amino acids: CASSFTGQETQYF. CDR3 sequence (DNA): TGTGCCAGCAGTTTCACGGGGCAAGAGACCCAGTACTTC. The entire variable domain, with the rest obtained from reference TRBV28 and TRBJ2-5, is as follows: DVKVTQSSRYLVKRTGEKVFLECVQDMDHENMFWYRQDPGLGLRLIYFSYDVKMKEKGDIPEGYSVSREKKERFSLILESASTNQTSMYLCASSFTGQETQYFGPGTRLLVL.

Only a few counts were recorded for this clonotype. The V and J genes are TRBV20-1 and TRBJ2-7; D is possibly TRBD2 (5 bases). V lost 0 bases and J 3 bases, leaving 12 bases between the germline ends. This CDR3 has 14 amino acids. Germline V gene lookup returns CDR1 DFQATT and CDR2 SNEGSKA (reference sequence). As DNA, the CDR3 is TGCAGTGCTAGAGATCTGAGGGCGAACTACGAGCAGTACTTC. It specifies CSARDLRANYEQYF.

This clonotype has a handful of counts. The chain combines TRBV3-1 with TRBJ1-2, with 7 bases lining up with TRBD1. The junction had 10 bases not matched to a gene; V was cut back by 0 bases and J by 0 bases. The CDR3 contains 18 residues. In germline, CDR1 is LGHDT, CDR2 YNNKEL (reference sequence). The CDR3 loop reads CASSQDGAGGNPNYGYTF. The CDR3 coding sequence is TGTGCCAGCAGCCAAGATGGGGCAGGGGGAAACCCTAACTATGGCTACACCTTC.

The chain employs TRBV4-2 and TRBJ1-5; the D gene is possibly TRBD1 (6 bases). Trimming stripped 3 bases from V and 0 bases from J, with 12 bases between. Germline CDR1 and CDR2: LGHNA and YNFKEQ. The CDR3 length is 16 residues. The CDR3 is CASSHITGTSNQPQHF. The CDR3 region has the DNA TGTGCCAGCAGCCACATAACAGGGACTAGCAATCAGCCCCAGCATTTT.

This clonotype occurred a few times. The rearrangement uses TRBV10-3 and TRBJ1-3; no firm D call. Germline CDR1 reads ENHRY; CDR2 reads SYGVKD. The ends were cut back, 8 bases at V and 8 bases at J, with 13 bases in the middle. This CDR3 region has 12 residues. The CDR3 loop is CAIGAPGDTIYF. The CDR3 DNA reads as TGTGCCATCGGAGCTCCCGGGGACACCATATATTTT.

This clonotype was recorded at least ten times. This chain links TRBV7-8 with TRBJ2-3; 12 bases agree with TRBD2. V lost 5 bases, J lost 1 base, and 10 bases stayed unmatched. There are 18 residues in the CDR3. Germline CDR1 SGHVS, CDR2 FQNEAQ. The CDR3 protein is CASSRLAGGPTRTDTQYF. As DNA, the CDR3 is TGTGCCAGCAGCCGCCTAGCGGGAGGGCCTACGCGCACAGATACGCAGTATTTT.

This clonotype came up many times. The V and J genes are TRBV6-2 or TRBV6-3 and TRBJ2-1; no firm D call. Trimming shortened V by 7 bases and J by 0 bases, and 7 bases separated the two germline ends. The germline CDR1 and CDR2 sequences are MNHEY and SVGEGT. CDR3 size: 13 residues. CDR3 loop: CASTYYSYNEQFF. For the CDR3, the DNA is TGTGCCAGCACCTACTACTCCTACAATGAGCAGTTCTTC.

This chain links TRBV10-3 with TRBJ2-7; D is uncertain. The CDR3 loop spans 13 amino acids. In germline, CDR1 is ENHRY, CDR2 SYGVKD. Trimming stripped 7 bases from V and 0 bases from J, with 10 bases between. For the CDR3, the DNA is TGTGCCATCACTTCGGCGGACTCCTACGAGCAGTACTTC. Translated: CAITSADSYEQYF.

This clonotype was observed a few times. The rearrangement joins TRBV28 to TRBJ2-7, with 10 bases that match TRBD1. The germline gives CDR1 MDHEN, CDR2 SYDVKM. After removal of 4 bases from V and 4 bases from J, the junction contained 4 bases not matched to a gene. This CDR3 has 14 residues. The chain's CDR3 is CASSSPGQGYEQYF. As DNA, the CDR3 is TGTGCCAGCAGTTCACCGGGACAGGGGTACGAGCAGTACTTC.

The chain employs TRBV28 and TRBJ1-5; 11 positions match TRBD1. Germline assignment: CDR1 MDHEN and CDR2 SYDVKM. The length of the CDR3 is 18 residues. V shed 5 bases, J shed 4 bases, and the junction held 13 bases outside the gene matches. CDR3 region: CASSAIADRGRLNQPQHF. The CDR3 DNA sequence: TGTGCCAGCAGTGCAATTGCGGACAGGGGGCGCTTAAATCAGCCCCAGCATTTT. The full variable domain, its missing parts supplied by reference TRBV28 and TRBJ1-5, is DVKVTQSSRYLVKRTGEKVFLECVQDMDHENMFWYRQDPGLGLRLIYFSYDVKMKEKGDIPEGYSVSREKKERFSLILESASTNQTSMYLCASSAIADRGRLNQPQHFGDGTRLSIL.

The chain employs TRBV15 and TRBJ1-2, with D hard to call. CDR1 is LNHNV and CDR2 is YYDKDF in the germline V gene (reference sequence). There are 13 residues in the CDR3. Trimming took off 3 bases at V and 7 bases at J, with 12 bases between the two ends. Here the CDR3 DNA reads TGTGCCACCAGCAGCAACACCCGTCGTGGCTACACCTTC. This encodes CATSSNTRRGYTF.